The T cell receptor (beta chain) described here comes from a study of glioma-infiltrating T cells after dendritic cell vaccination. The ends lost 0 bases at V and 3 bases at J; junction bases unmatched: 10. CDR3 length: 19 residues. Germline lookup yields CDR1 SGHNT and CDR2 YYREEE (reference sequence). Amplification used 60 V beta primers and 13 J beta primers. The data were produced by immunoSEQ multiplex PCR, yet TCRdb's version contains in-frame clones alone and is incomplete. The sample includes tens of thousands of clones, approximately 84% of them seen just once. This clone was seen a handful of times.

The receptor's source is a human donor with glioblastoma. The sequencing used blood, collected before dendritic cell vaccination. This chain joins TRBV5-4 and TRBJ2-1, with TRBD2 matching over 12 bases. CDR3 DNA sequence: TGTGCCAGCAGCTTGGATACTCTCCGGACTAGCGGGAACTACAATGAGCAGTTCTTC. Protein product: CASSLDTLRTSGNYNEQFF. Full variable domain (rest looked up from reference TRBV5-4 and TRBJ2-1): ETGVTQSPTHLIKTRGQQVTLRCSSQSGHNTVSWYQQALGQGPQFIFQYYREEENGRGNFPPRFSGLQFPNYSSELNVNALELDDSALYLCASSLDTLRTSGNYNEQFFGPGTRLTVL.